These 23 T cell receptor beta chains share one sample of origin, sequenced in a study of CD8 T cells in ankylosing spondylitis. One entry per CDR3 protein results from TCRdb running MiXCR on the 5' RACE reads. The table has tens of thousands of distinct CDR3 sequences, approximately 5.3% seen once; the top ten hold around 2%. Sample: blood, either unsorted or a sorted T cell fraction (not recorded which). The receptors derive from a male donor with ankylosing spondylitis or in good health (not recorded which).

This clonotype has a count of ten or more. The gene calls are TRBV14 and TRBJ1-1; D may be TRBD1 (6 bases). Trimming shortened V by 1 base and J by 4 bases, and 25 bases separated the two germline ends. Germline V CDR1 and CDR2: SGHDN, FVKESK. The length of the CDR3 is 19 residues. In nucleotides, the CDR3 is TGTGCCAGCAGCCAAGGAGGTTACCGGCGGCAAACAGGGATCACTGAAGCTTTCTTT. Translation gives CASSQGGYRRQTGITEAFF.

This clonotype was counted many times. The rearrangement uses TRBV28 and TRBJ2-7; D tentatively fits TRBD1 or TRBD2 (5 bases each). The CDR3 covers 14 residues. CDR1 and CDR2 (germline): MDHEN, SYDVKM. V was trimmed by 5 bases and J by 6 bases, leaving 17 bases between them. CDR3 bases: TGTGCCAGCAGTAAGGGACCCCCGGCCCTCGAGCAGTACTTC. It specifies CASSKGPPALEQYF.

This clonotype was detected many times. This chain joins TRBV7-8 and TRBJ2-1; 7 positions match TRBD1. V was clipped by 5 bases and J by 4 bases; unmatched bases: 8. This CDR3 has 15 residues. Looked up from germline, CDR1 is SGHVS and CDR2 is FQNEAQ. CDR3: CASSLSGQTYNEQFF. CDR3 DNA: TGTGCCAGCAGCCTCTCGGGACAGACTTACAATGAGCAGTTCTTC.

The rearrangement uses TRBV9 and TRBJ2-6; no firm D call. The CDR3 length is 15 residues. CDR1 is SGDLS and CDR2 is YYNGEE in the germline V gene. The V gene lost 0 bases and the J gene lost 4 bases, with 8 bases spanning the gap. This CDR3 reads CASSVVGSGANVLTF. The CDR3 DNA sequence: TGTGCCAGCAGCGTAGTTGGATCGGGGGCCAACGTCCTGACTTTC.

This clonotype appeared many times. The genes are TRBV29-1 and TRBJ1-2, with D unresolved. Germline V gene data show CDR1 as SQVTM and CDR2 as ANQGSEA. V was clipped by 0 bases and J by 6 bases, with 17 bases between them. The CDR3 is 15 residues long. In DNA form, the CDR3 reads TGCAGCGTTGAAGATCTTCAGTCTTTGGGCCATGGCTACACCTTC. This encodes CSVEDLQSLGHGYTF. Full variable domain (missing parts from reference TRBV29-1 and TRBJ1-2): SAVISQKPSRDICQRGTSLTIQCQVDSQVTMMFWYRQQPGQSLTLIATANQGSEATYESGFVIDKFPISRPNLTFSTLTVSNMSPEDSSIYLCSVEDLQSLGHGYTFGSGTRLTVV.

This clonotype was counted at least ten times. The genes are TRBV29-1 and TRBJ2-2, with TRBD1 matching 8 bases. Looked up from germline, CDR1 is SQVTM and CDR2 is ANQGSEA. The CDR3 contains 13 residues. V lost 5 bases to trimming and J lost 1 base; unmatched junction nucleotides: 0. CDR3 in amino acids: CSVTGGNTGELFF. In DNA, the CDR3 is TGCAGCGTTACAGGGGGGAACACCGGGGAGCTGTTTTTT.

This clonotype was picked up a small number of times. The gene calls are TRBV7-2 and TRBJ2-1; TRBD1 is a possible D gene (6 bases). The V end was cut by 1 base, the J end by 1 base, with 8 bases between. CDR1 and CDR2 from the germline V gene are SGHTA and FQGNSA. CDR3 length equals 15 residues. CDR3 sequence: CASSLDDRSYNEQFF. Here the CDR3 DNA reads TGTGCCAGCAGCTTAGACGACAGGTCCTACAATGAGCAGTTCTTC. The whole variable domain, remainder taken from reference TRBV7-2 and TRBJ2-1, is GAGVSQSPSNKVTEKGKDVELRCDPISGHTALYWYRQSLGQGLEFLIYFQGNSAPDKSGLPSDRFSAERTGGSVSTLTIQRTQQEDSAVYLCASSLDDRSYNEQFFGPGTRLTVL.

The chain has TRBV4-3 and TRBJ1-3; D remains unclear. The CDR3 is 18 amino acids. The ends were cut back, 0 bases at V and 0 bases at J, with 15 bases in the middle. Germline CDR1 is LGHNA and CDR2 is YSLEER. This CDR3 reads CASSQDMGEWSSGNTIYF. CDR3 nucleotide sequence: TGCGCCAGCAGCCAAGATATGGGCGAATGGAGCTCTGGAAACACCATATATTTT.

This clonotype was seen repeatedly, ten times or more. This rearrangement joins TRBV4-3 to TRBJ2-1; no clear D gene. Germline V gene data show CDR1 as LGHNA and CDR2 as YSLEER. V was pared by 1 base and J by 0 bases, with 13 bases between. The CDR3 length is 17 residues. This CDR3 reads CASSQGGRKSSYNEQFF. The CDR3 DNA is TGCGCCAGCAGCCAAGGAGGCCGTAAGAGCTCCTACAATGAGCAGTTCTTC.

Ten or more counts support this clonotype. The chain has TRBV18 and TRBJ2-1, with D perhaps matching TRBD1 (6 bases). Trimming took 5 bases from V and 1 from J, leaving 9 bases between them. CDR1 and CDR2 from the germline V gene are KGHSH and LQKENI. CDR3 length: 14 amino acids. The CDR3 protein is CASSTGKSYNEQFF. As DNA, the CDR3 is TGTGCCAGCTCAACAGGGAAGTCCTACAATGAGCAGTTCTTC.

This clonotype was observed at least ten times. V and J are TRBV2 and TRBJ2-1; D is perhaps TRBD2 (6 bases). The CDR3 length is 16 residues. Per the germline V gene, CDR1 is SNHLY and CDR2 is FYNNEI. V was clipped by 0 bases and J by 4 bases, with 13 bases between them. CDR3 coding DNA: TGTGCCAGCAGTGAAGCGGGGCGGGGTTTATACAATGAGCAGTTCTTC. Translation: CASSEAGRGLYNEQFF.

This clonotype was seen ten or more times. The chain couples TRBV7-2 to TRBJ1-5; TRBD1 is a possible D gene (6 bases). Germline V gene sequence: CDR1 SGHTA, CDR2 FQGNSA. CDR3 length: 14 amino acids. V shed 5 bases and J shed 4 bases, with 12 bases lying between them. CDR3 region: CASSKDSPNQPQHF. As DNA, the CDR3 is TGTGCCAGCAGCAAGGACAGTCCTAATCAGCCCCAGCATTTT.

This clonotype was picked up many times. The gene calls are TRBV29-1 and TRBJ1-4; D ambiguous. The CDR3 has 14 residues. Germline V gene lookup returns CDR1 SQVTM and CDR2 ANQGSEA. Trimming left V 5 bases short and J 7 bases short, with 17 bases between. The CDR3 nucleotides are TGCAGCGTTCGGTACCCGGTTGGGAGTGAAAAACTGTTTTTT. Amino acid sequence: CSVRYPVGSEKLFF.

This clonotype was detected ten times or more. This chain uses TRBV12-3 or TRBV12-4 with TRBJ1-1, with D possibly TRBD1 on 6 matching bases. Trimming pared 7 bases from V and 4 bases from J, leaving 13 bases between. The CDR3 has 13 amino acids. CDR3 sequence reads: CASTLRDTTEAFF. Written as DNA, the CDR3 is TGTGCCAGCACCTTGCGGGACACCACTGAAGCTTTCTTT.

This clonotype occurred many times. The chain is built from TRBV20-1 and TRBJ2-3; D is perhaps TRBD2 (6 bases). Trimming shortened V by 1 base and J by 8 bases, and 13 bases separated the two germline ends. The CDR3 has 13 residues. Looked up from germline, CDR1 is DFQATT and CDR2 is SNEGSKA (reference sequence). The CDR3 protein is CSARGDSKSTQYF. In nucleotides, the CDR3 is TGCAGTGCTAGAGGGGACTCCAAGAGTACGCAGTATTTT.

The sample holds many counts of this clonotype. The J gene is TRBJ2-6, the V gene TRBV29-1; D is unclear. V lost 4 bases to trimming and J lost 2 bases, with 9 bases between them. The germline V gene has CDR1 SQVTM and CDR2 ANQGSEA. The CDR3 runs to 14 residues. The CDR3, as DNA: TGCAGCGTTGCGGTGGTAACTGGGGCCAACGTCCTGACTTTC. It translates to CSVAVVTGANVLTF. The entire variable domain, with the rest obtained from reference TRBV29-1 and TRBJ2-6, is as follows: SAVISQKPSRDICQRGTSLTIQCQVDSQVTMMFWYRQQPGQSLTLIATANQGSEATYESGFVIDKFPISRPNLTFSTLTVSNMSPEDSSIYLCSVAVVTGANVLTFGAGSRLTVL.

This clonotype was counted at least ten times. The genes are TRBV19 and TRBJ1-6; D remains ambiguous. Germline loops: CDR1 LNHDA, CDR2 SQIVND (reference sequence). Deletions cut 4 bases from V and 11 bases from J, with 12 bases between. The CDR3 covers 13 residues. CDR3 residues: CASSTAGSPPLHF. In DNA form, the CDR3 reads TGTGCCAGTAGTACTGCCGGATCACCACCCCTCCACTTT.

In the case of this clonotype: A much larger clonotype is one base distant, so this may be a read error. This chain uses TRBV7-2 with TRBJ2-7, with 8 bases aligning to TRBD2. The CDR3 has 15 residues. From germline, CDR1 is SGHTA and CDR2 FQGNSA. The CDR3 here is CASSLSQRGIYVQYF. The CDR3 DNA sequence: TGTGCCAGCAGCTTATCTCAGCGGGGGATCTACGTGCAGTACTTC.

CDR3 nucleotides: TGCGCCAGCAGTTTGACCCTGGGGTCCGGGGAGCTGTTTTTT. Its protein product is CASSLTLGSGELFF. The chain carries TRBV5-1 and TRBJ2-2; D is undetermined. Germline V lookup: CDR1 SGHRS, CDR2 YFSETQ. The CDR3 runs to 14 residues. V was cut by 5 bases and J by 6 bases, with 14 bases left in between. The complete variable domain, with remaining parts taken from reference TRBV5-1 and TRBJ2-2, reads KAGVTQTPRYLIKTRGQQVTLSCSPISGHRSVSWYQQTPGQGLQFLFEYFSETQRNKGNFPGRFSGRQFSNSRSEMNVSTLELGDSALYLCASSLTLGSGELFFGEGSRLTVL.

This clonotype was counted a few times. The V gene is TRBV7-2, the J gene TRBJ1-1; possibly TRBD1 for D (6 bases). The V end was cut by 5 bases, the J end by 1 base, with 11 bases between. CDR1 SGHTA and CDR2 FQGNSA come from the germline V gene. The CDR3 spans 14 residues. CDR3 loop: CASSARGRNTEAFF. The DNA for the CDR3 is TGTGCCAGCAGCGCCAGGGGTAGGAACACTGAAGCTTTCTTT.

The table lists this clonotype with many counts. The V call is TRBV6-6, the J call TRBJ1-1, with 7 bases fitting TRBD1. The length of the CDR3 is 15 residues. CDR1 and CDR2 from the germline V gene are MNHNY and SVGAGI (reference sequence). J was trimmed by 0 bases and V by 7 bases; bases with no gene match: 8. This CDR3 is CASINGDSMNTEAFF. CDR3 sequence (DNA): TGTGCCAGCATCAACGGGGACAGTATGAACACTGAAGCTTTCTTT.

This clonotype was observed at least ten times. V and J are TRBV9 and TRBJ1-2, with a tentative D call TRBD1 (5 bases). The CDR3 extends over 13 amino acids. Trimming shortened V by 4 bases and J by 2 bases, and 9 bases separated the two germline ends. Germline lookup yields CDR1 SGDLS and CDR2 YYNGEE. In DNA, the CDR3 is TGTGCCAGCAGCCGGGACGGAAACTATGGCTACACCTTC. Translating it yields CASSRDGNYGYTF. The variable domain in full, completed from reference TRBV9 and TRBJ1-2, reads DSGVTQTPKHLITATGQRVTLRCSPRSGDLSVYWYQQSLDQGLQFLIQYYNGEERAKGNILERFSAQQFPDLHSELNLSSLELGDSALYFCASSRDGNYGYTFGSGTRLTVV.

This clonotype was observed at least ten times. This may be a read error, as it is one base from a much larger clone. The CDR3 region has the DNA TGTGCCAGCAGCTTAGGGGTCAATCAGCCCCAGCATTTT. Translation: CASSLGVNQPQHF. This chain uses TRBV7-2 with TRBJ1-5; D gene ambiguous. The CDR3 length is 13 residues. V lost 1 base and J 3 bases, leaving 4 bases between the germline ends. Per germline, CDR1 SGHTA and CDR2 FQGNSA.